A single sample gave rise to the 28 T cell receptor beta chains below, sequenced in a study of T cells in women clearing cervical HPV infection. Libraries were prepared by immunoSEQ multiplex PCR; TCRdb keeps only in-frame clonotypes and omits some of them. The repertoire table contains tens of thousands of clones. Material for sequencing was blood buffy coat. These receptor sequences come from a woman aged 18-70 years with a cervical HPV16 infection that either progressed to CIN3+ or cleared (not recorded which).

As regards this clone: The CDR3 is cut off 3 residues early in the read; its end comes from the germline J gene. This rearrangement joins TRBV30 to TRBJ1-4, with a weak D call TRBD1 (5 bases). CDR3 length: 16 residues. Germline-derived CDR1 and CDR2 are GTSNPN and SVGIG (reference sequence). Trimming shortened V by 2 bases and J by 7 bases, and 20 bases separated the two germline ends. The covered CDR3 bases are TGTGCCTGGAGTCCCACTCTCGCAGGGTGGAGTGAAAAA. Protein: CAWSPTLAGWSEK. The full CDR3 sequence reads CAWSPTLAGWSEKLFF.

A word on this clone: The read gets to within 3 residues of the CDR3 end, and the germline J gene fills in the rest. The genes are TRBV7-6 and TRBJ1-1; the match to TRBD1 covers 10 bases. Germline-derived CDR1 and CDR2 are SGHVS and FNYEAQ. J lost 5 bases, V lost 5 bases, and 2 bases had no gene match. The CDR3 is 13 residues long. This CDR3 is CASSQGQGTEAFF. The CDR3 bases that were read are TGTGCCAGCAGCCAGGGACAGGGGACTGAA.

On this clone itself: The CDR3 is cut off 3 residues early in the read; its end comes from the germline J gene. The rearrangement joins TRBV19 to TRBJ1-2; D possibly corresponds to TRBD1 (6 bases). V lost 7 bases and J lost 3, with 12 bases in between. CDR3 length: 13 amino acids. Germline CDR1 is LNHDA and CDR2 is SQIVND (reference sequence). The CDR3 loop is CASKPGQHYGYTF. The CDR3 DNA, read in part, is TGTGCCAGTAAACCTGGACAGCACTATGGC.

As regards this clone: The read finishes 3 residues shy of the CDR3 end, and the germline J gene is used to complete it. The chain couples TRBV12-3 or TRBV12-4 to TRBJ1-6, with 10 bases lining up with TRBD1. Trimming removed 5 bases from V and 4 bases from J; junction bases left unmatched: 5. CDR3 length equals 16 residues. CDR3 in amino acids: CASSPRTGGYNSPLHF. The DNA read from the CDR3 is TGTGCCAGCAGTCCTAGGACAGGGGGTTATAATTCACCC.

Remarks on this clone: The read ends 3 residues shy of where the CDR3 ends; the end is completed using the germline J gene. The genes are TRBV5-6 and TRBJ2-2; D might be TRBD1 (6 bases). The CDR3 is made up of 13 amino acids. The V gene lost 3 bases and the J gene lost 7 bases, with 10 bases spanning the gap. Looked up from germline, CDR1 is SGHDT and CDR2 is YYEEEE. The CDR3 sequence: CASSSGTNGELFF. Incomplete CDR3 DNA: TGTGCCAGCAGCTCCGGGACAAACGGGGAG.

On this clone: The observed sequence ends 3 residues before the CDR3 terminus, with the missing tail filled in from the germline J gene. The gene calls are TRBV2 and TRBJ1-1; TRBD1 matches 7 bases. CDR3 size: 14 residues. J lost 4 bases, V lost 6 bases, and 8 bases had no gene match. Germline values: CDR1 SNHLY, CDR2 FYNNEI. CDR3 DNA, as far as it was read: TGTGCCAGCAGATGGACAGGTCGGTTCACTGAA. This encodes CASRWTGRFTE. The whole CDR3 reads CASRWTGRFTEAFF.

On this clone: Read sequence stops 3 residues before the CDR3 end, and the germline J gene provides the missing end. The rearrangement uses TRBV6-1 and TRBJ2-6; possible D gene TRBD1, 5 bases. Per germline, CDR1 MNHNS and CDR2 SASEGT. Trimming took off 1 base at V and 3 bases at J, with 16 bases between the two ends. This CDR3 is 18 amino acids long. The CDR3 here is CASSEVTWPGNGANVLTF. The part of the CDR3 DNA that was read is TGTGCCAGCAGTGAAGTTACCTGGCCAGGGAATGGGGCCAACGTC.

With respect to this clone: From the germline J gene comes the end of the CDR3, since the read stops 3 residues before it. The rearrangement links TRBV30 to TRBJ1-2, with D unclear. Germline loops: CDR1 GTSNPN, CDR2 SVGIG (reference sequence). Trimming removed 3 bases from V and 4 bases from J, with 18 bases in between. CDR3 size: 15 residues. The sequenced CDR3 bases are TGTGCCTGGAGCAGCAGCGGGATCCCTAGCTATGGC. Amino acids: CAWSSSGIPSYG. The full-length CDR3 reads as CAWSSSGIPSYGYTF.

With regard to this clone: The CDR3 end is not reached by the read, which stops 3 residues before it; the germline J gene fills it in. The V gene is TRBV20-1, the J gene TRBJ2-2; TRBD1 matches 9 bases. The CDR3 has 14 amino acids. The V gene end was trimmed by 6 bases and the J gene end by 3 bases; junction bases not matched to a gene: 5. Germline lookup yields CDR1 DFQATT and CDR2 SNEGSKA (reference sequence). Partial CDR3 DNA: TGCAGTGCATTGGGGACAGGGTACACCGGGGAG. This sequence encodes CSALGTGYTGE. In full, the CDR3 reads CSALGTGYTGELFF.

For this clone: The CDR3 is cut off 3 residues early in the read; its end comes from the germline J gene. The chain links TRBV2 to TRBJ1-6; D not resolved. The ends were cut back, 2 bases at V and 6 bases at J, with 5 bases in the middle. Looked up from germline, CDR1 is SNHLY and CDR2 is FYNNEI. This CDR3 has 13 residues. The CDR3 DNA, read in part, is TGTGCCAGCAGTGAACAGAGTAATTCACCC. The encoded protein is CASSEQSNSP. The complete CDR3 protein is CASSEQSNSPLHF.

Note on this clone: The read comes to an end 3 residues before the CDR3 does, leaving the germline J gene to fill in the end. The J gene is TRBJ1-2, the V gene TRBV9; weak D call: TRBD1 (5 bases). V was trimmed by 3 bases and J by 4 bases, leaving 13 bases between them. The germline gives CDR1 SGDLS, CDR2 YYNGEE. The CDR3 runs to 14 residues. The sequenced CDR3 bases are TGTGCCAGCAGCGCCGACAGCCGATCCTATGGC. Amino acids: CASSADSRSYG. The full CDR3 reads CASSADSRSYGYTF.

CDR3 DNA, as far as it was read: TGCGCCAGCAGCCACTCGACAGGTTGGTTGGCCGAG. It codes for CASSHSTGWLAE. The CDR3 in full is CASSHSTGWLAEQYF. The chain employs TRBV10-2 and TRBJ2-7, with D possibly matching TRBD1 (6 bases). The CDR3 end lies 3 residues beyond the end of the read and is filled in from the germline J gene. There are 15 residues in the CDR3. Germline V gives CDR1 WSHSY, CDR2 SAAADI. Trimming pared 6 bases from V and 6 bases from J, leaving 21 bases between.

The part of the CDR3 DNA that was read is TGTGCCAGCAGTGCGCGACAGGGAGCCGAG. It yields the protein CASSARQGAE. The CDR3 in full is CASSARQGAEQYF. This chain joins TRBV12-3 or TRBV12-4 and TRBJ2-7, with 7 bases matching TRBD1. With the read ending 3 residues before the CDR3 end, the germline J gene is used to fill in that end. J gave up 6 bases and V 5 bases, and 7 bases lay outside the gene matches. The CDR3 sequence is 13 residues long.

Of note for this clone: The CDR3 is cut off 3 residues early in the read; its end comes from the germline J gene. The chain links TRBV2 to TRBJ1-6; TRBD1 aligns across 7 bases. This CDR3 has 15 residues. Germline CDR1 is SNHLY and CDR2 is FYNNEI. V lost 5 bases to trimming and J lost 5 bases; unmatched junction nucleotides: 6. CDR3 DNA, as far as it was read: TGTGCCAGCAGTCCGGGACAGACAAATAATTCACCC. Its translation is CASSPGQTNNSP. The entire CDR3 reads CASSPGQTNNSPLHF.

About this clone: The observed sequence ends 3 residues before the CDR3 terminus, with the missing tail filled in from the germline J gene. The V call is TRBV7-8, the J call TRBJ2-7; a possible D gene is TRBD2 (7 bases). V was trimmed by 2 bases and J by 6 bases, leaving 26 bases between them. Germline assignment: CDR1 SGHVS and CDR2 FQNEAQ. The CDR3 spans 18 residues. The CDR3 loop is CASSLWGGAGARWGEQYF. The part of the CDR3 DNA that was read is TGTGCCAGCAGCTTATGGGGAGGGGCGGGGGCCCGGTGGGGCGAG.

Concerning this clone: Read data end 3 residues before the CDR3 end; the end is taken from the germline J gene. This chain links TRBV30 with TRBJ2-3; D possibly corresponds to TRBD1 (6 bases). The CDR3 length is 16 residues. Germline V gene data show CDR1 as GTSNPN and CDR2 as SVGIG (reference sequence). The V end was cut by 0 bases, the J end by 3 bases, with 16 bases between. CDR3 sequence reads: CAWSVNARGVTDTQYF. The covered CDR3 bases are TGTGCCTGGAGTGTAAACGCCAGGGGAGTAACAGATACG. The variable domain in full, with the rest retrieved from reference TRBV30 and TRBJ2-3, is SQTIHQWPATLVQPVGSPLSLECTVEGTSNPNLYWYRQAAGRGLQLLFYSVGIGQISSEVPQNLSASRPQDRQFILSSKKLLLSDSGFYLCAWSVNARGVTDTQYFGPGTRLTVL.

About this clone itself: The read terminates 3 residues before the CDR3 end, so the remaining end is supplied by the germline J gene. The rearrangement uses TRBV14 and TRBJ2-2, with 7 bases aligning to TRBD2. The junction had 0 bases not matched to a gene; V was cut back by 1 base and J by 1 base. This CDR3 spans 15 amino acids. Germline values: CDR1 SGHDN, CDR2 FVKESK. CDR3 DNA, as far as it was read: TGTGCCAGCAGCCAAGCGGGGGGGAACACCGGGGAG. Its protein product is CASSQAGGNTGE. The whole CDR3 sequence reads CASSQAGGNTGELFF.

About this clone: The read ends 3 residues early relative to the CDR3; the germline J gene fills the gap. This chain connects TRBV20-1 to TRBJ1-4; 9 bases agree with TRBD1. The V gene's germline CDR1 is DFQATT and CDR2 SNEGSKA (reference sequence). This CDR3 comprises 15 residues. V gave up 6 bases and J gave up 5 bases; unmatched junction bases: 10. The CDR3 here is CSAGTWGQGNEKLFF. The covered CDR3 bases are TGCAGTGCGGGGACCTGGGGACAGGGAAATGAAAAA.

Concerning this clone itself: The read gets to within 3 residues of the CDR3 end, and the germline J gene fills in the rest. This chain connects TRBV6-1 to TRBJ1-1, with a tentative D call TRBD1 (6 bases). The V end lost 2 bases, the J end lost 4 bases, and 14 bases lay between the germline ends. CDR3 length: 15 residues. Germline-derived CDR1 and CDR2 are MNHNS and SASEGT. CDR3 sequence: CASSELVRGGTEAFF. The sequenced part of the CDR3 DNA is TGTGCCAGCAGTGAACTTGTCAGAGGGGGCACTGAA.

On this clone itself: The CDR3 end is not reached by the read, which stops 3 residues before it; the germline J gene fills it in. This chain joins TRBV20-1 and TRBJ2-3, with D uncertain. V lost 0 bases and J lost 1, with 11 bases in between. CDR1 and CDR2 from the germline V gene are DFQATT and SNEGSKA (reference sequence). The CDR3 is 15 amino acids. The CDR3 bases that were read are TGCAGTGCTAGAGATTCAAGTAGGGGCACAGATACG. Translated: CSARDSSRGTDT. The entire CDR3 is CSARDSSRGTDTQYF.

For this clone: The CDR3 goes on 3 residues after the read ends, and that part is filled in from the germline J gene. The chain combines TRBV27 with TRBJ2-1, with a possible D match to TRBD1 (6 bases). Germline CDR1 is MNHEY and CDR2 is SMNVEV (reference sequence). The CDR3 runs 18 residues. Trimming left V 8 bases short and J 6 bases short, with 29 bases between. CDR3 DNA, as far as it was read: TGTGCCAGCTCCTTTGGGGGCGTTGGCAACCGAGTAGTCAATGAG. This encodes CASSFGGVGNRVVNE. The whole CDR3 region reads CASSFGGVGNRVVNEQFF.

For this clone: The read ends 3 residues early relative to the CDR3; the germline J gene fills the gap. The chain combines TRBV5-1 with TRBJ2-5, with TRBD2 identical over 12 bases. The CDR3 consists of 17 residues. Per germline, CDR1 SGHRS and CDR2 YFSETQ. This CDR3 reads CASSRAASGGGTDTQYF. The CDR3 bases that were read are TGCGCCAGCAGCAGGGCGGCTAGCGGGGGGGGCACAGATACC.

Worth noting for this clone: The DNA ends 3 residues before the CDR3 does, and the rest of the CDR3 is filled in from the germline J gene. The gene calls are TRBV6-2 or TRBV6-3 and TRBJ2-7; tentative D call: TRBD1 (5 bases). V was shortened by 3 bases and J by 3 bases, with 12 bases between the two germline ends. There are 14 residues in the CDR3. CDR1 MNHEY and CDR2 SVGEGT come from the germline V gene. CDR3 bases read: TGTGCCAGCAGTTATTACATAGGGGTCTACGAG. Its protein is CASSYYIGVYE. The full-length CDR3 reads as CASSYYIGVYEQYF.

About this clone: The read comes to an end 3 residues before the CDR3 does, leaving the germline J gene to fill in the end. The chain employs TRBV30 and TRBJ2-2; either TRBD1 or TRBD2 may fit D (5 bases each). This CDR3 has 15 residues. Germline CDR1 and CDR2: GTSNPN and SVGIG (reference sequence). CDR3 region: CAWSRGASGANVLFF. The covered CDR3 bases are TGTGCCTGGAGTCGAGGGGCCTCTGGGGCCAACGTG.

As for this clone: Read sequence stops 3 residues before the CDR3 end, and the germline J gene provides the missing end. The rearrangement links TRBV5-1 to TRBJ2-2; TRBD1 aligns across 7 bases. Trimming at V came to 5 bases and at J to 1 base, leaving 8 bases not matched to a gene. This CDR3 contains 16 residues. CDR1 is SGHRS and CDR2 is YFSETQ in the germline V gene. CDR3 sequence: CASRDPRQGNTGELFF. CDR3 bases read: TGCGCCAGCAGAGACCCCCGACAGGGGAACACCGGGGAG.

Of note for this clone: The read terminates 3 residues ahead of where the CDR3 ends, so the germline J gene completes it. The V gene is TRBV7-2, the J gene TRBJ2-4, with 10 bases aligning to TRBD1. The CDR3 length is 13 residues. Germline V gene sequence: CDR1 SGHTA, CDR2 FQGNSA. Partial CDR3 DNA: TGTGCCAGCAGCCCGGACAGGGGGTATGGT. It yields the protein CASSPDRGYG. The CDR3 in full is CASSPDRGYGQYF.

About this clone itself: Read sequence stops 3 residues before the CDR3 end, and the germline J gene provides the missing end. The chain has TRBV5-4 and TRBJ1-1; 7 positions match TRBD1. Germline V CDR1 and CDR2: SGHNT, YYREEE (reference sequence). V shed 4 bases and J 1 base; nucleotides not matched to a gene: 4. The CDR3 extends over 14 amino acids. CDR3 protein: CASSGTAENTEAFF. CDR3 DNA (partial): TGTGCCAGCAGCGGGACAGCAGAGAACACTGAA.

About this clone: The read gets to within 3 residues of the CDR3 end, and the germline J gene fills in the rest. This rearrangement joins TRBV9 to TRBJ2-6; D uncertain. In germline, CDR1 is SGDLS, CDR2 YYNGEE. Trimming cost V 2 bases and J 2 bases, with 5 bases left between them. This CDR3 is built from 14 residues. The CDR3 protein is CASSVATGANVLTF. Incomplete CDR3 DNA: TGTGCCAGCAGCGTGGCCACTGGGGCCAACGTC.